This TCR beta chain came from a study of graft-versus-host responses after intestinal transplantation. Study context: Among the recipients, transplants were multivisceral, liver-intestinal, or isolated intestinal. Uniformly, recipients were administered anti-thymocyte globulin induction with subsequent tacrolimus and steroids for roughly three years.

Points from the study as a whole: Patients with graft-donor T cell macrochimerism had high graft-versus-host to host-versus-graft clonal ratios in allografts. Recipient marrow harbored GvH clones, some of which surfaced first in ileum or blood.

The data were produced by immunoSEQ multiplex PCR, yet TCRdb's version contains in-frame clones alone and is incomplete. This table holds under 95,000 clones, about 85% found once. In the case of this clone: What it recognizes is unknown.

J lost 4 bases, V lost 0 bases, and 1 base had no gene match. Germline assignment: CDR1 LNHNV and CDR2 YYDKDF (reference sequence). CDR3 length: 15 residues. This chain links TRBV15 with TRBJ2-7, with 12 bases fitting TRBD2. The material sequenced was unstimulated CD4+ T cells sorted from spleen or lymph node cells, taken before transplant. This TCR derives from a human donor who was the organ donor for an intestinal transplant. CDR3 region: CATSRELAGGYEQYF. CDR3 DNA sequence: TGTGCCACCAGCAGAGAGCTAGCGGGGGGGTACGAGCAGTACTTC. Full variable domain (outside the CDR3, taken from reference TRBV15 and TRBJ2-7): DAMVIQNPRYQVTQFGKPVTLSCSQTLNHNVMYWYQQKSSQAPKLLFHYYDKDFNNEADTPDNFQSRRPNTSFCFLDIRSPGLGDTAMYLCATSRELAGGYEQYFGPGTRLTVT.